This TCR beta chain was observed in a study of cytotoxic CD8 clonotypes in ibrutinib-treated CLL. About the research overall: Recorded responses included around 24 partial and 2 complete; following median around 73 months, approximately 14 stayed remitted and roughly 12 progressed. Sequenced samples delivered averages of around 250,000 productive templates and 90,000 or so productive rearrangements.

Library input was about 2.2 micrograms of DNA from cryopreserved PBMCs. The V end lost 4 bases, the J end lost 5 bases, and 12 bases lay between the germline ends. The CDR3 runs to 13 residues. Germline V gene sequence: CDR1 SGHRS, CDR2 YFSETQ. Turning to this clone: What it recognizes is unknown.

The protocol was immunoSEQ multiplex PCR, while the TCRdb copy is restricted to in-frame clones and leaves out a portion. This table has some 300,000 clones, approximately 80% appearing once. Study-level findings and limits: Clonality went up at ibrutinib response and then declined back toward baseline at progression.

The chain recombines TRBV5-1 with TRBJ2-5; D gene ambiguous. This specimen was PBMCs, taken before ibrutinib treatment. The sequence derives from a human donor with chronic lymphocytic leukemia. CDR3 in amino acids: CASSLISWETQYF. CDR3 DNA: TGCGCCAGCAGCCTTATTAGTTGGGAGACCCAGTACTTC.